Presented here are 19 T cell receptor beta chains from one specimen sequenced in a study of neurological immune-mediated disorders. Time point indicated: longitudinal time-point 3. MiXCR, applied by TCRdb to the 5' RACE reads, yields one record per CDR3 protein. The table includes around 100,000 distinct CDR3 sequences, more than 10% detected once. Sequenced material: PBMCs. Receptors originate from a female donor with HTLV-1-associated myelopathy (HAM/TSP).

This clonotype was picked up many times. CDR3 coding DNA: TGTGCCAGCACATGGCTTGGGACTAGCGGGGAAGAGACCCAGTACTTC. This codes for CASTWLGTSGEETQYF. The V and J genes are TRBV28 and TRBJ2-5, with 13 bases identical to TRBD2. V shed 7 bases, J shed 3 bases, and the junction held 8 bases outside the gene matches. Per the germline V gene, CDR1 is MDHEN and CDR2 is SYDVKM. CDR3 length equals 16 residues.

This clonotype was observed many times. This chain's CDR3 is CASAQTNTGELFF. The CDR3 DNA is TGTGCCAGCGCGCAGACGAACACCGGGGAGCTGTTTTTT. The J gene is TRBJ2-2, the V gene TRBV7-3, with D unclear. V was cut by 8 bases and J by 0 bases, with 7 bases left in between. Germline CDR1 and CDR2: SGHTA and FQGTGA. This CDR3 has 13 amino acids.

The rearrangement links TRBV9 to TRBJ2-5; D may be TRBD1 or TRBD2 (5 bases each). This CDR3 is 14 amino acids long. CDR1 SGDLS and CDR2 YYNGEE come from the germline V gene. The germline V and J ends were trimmed by 0 bases and 7 bases, with 13 bases remaining between them. The CDR3 DNA sequence: TGTGCCAGCAGCGTAGTGAGTAGGGACGGGACCCAGTACTTC. Its protein is CASSVVSRDGTQYF.

This clonotype was recorded at least ten times. The rearrangement joins TRBV24-1 to TRBJ2-3; no definite D call. Germline-derived CDR1 and CDR2 are KGHDR and SFDVKD. The CDR3 contains 15 residues. The ends were cut back, 5 bases at V and 4 bases at J, with 15 bases in the middle. The CDR3 region has the DNA TGTGCCACCAGTGGCGGATCAGATTCATCAGATACGCAGTATTTT. This codes for CATSGGSDSSDTQYF.

The sample holds many counts of this clonotype. This rearrangement joins TRBV20-1 to TRBJ1-1, with D unclear. The CDR3 length is 14 residues. The ends were cut back, 0 bases at V and 2 bases at J, with 10 bases in the middle. Germline V CDR1 and CDR2: DFQATT, SNEGSKA (reference sequence). In DNA, the CDR3 is TGCAGTGCTAGAGATCGTCGGAGTAACACTGAAGCTTTCTTT. This encodes CSARDRRSNTEAFF.

The chain joins TRBV7-2 to TRBJ2-1; D remains ambiguous. CDR1 is SGHTA, CDR2 FQGNSA, per germline. Trimming stripped 5 bases from V and 3 bases from J, with 11 bases between. There are 14 residues in the CDR3. The CDR3 sequence: CASSLRGIYNEQFF. CDR3 coding DNA: TGTGCCAGCAGCCTTCGTGGTATCTACAATGAGCAGTTCTTC.

This clonotype was counted at least ten times. The chain couples TRBV10-3 to TRBJ1-1; TRBD1 is a possible D gene (5 bases). From germline, CDR1 is ENHRY and CDR2 SYGVKD. V was trimmed by 4 bases and J by 2 bases, leaving 11 bases between them. CDR3 length equals 14 residues. CDR3 sequence: CAISADRRNTEAFF. In DNA form, the CDR3 reads TGTGCCATCAGTGCCGACAGACGCAACACTGAAGCTTTCTTT.

This clonotype was found many times. This rearrangement joins TRBV9 to TRBJ1-5, with 8 positions matching TRBD1. CDR1 is SGDLS and CDR2 is YYNGEE in the germline V gene. V shed 3 bases and J 3 bases; nucleotides not matched to a gene: 5. CDR3 length: 15 residues. The CDR3 sequence: CASSGGTGYNQPQHF. The CDR3 nucleotides are TGTGCCAGCAGCGGAGGGACAGGCTACAATCAGCCCCAGCATTTT. The variable domain in full, with the rest retrieved from reference TRBV9 and TRBJ1-5, is DSGVTQTPKHLITATGQRVTLRCSPRSGDLSVYWYQQSLDQGLQFLIQYYNGEERAKGNILERFSAQQFPDLHSELNLSSLELGDSALYFCASSGGTGYNQPQHFGDGTRLSIL.

This clonotype was seen many times. V gene TRBV29-1 combines with J gene TRBJ2-1; 16 bases align to TRBD2. This CDR3 contains 18 residues. The V gene end was trimmed by 5 bases and the J gene end by 4 bases; junction bases not matched to a gene: 11. CDR1 and CDR2 from the germline V gene are SQVTM and ANQGSEA. CDR3 nucleotides: TGCAGCGTTCGGACCGGGACTAGCGGGAGGGCCAGGTACAATGAGCAGTTCTTC. Its translation is CSVRTGTSGRARYNEQFF.

This clonotype was recorded many times. This chain links TRBV20-1 with TRBJ2-1; the match to TRBD2 covers 15 bases. J was trimmed by 7 bases and V by 5 bases; bases with no gene match: 6. Germline V gene sequence: CDR1 DFQATT, CDR2 SNEGSKA (reference sequence). The CDR3 contains 15 residues. The CDR3 bases are TGCAGTGCTTCCCGGACTAGCGGGGGGGGGAATGAGCAGTTCTTC. It is translated as CSASRTSGGGNEQFF.

This clonotype was counted ten times or more. This chain connects TRBV6-5 to TRBJ2-7, with D perhaps given as TRBD1 or TRBD2 (5 bases each). The CDR3 covers 16 residues. Germline-derived CDR1 and CDR2 are MNHEY and SVGAGI. V lost 0 bases to trimming and J lost 1 base, with 13 bases between them. CDR3 loop: CASSYSFGDLSYEQYF. For the CDR3, the DNA is TGTGCCAGCAGTTACTCGTTCGGGGACCTTTCCTACGAGCAGTACTTC.

This clonotype showed up many times. The V gene is TRBV5-1, the J gene TRBJ2-5; 8 bases match TRBD2. The germline V gene has CDR1 SGHRS and CDR2 YFSETQ. The CDR3 spans 15 residues. J was trimmed by 1 base and V by 0 bases; bases with no gene match: 2. As DNA, the CDR3 is TGCGCCAGCAGCTTGGGGACTAGCAGCCAAGAGACCCAGTACTTC. Translation: CASSLGTSSQETQYF.

The table lists this clonotype with many counts. V gene TRBV20-1 combines with J gene TRBJ2-3; the D gene is possibly TRBD2 (5 bases). The CDR3 sequence is 13 residues long. The germline V and J ends were trimmed by 6 bases and 0 bases, with 10 bases remaining between them. CDR1 and CDR2 (germline): DFQATT, SNEGSKA (reference sequence). CDR3 in amino acids: CSAEGGSTDTQYF. For the CDR3, the DNA is TGCAGTGCCGAAGGCGGGAGCACAGATACGCAGTATTTT.

Worth noting for this clonotype: This may come from a read error, since a much larger clone is one base off. Since no conserved phenylalanine or tryptophan closes the CDR3, a read error is the likely cause. The chain is built from TRBV6-4 and TRBJ2-3; the match to TRBD2 covers 8 bases. Trimming cost V 5 bases and J 5 bases; bases outside gene matches: 12. CDR3 length: 16 residues. The germline V gene encodes CDR1 MRHNA and CDR2 SNTAGT. CDR3 region: CASSRTPAGVGDTQYS. In nucleotides, the CDR3 is TGTGCCAGCAGTCGAACGCCAGCGGGGGTTGGAGATACGCAGTATTCT.

This chain links TRBV7-9 with TRBJ2-2, with D tentatively TRBD2 (6 bases). The CDR3 is 15 amino acids. Germline CDR1 SEHNR, CDR2 FQNEAQ (reference sequence). Trimming stripped 2 bases from V and 6 bases from J, with 13 bases between. CDR3 sequence (DNA): TGTGCCAGCAGCTTAATACGAGGAGGGGCCGGGGAGCTGTTTTTT. Its protein is CASSLIRGGAGELFF. The full variable domain, in which reference TRBV7-9 and TRBJ2-2 provide the parts outside the CDR3, is DTGVSQNPRHKITKRGQNVTFRCDPISEHNRLYWYRQTLGQGPEFLTYFQNEAQLEKSRLLSDRFSAERPKGSFSTLEIQRTEQGDSAMYLCASSLIRGGAGELFFGEGSRLTVL.

This clonotype was seen many times. The V gene is TRBV20-1, the J gene TRBJ2-1, with D maybe TRBD2 (7 bases). Germline values: CDR1 DFQATT, CDR2 SNEGSKA (reference sequence). V lost 0 bases and J 4 bases, leaving 16 bases between the germline ends. CDR3 length: 16 residues. The CDR3 sequence: CSARDAGGGLYNEQFF. CDR3 coding DNA: TGCAGTGCTAGAGACGCTGGGGGGGGCCTGTACAATGAGCAGTTCTTC.

This clonotype was recorded many times. The DNA for the CDR3 is TGCGCCAGCAGCTTTACAGGGCTGGGTTCTGAAAAACTGTTTTTT. Its protein product is CASSFTGLGSEKLFF. The rearrangement joins TRBV5-1 to TRBJ1-4; TRBD1 might be the D (6 bases). V was trimmed by 2 bases and J by 7 bases, leaving 15 bases between them. The germline CDR1 and CDR2 sequences are SGHRS and YFSETQ. The CDR3 is 15 amino acids. The full variable domain, its missing parts supplied by reference TRBV5-1 and TRBJ1-4, is KAGVTQTPRYLIKTRGQQVTLSCSPISGHRSVSWYQQTPGQGLQFLFEYFSETQRNKGNFPGRFSGRQFSNSRSEMNVSTLELGDSALYLCASSFTGLGSEKLFFGSGTQLSVL.

This clonotype was counted ten times or more. The genes are TRBV20-1 and TRBJ2-1; 7 bases match TRBD2. The CDR3 totals 14 residues. Germline V gene lookup returns CDR1 DFQATT and CDR2 SNEGSKA (reference sequence). V was clipped by 2 bases and J by 6 bases; unmatched bases: 7. This CDR3 is CSARSQLAINEQFF. The CDR3 DNA is TGCAGTGCTAGATCCCAACTAGCGATCAATGAGCAGTTCTTC.

The table lists this clonotype with many counts. This rearrangement joins TRBV6-1 to TRBJ2-3; a weak D match, TRBD2 (7 bases). There are 14 residues in the CDR3. The V gene's germline CDR1 is MNHNS and CDR2 SASEGT. Trimming pared 2 bases from V and 5 bases from J, leaving 11 bases between. DNA for the CDR3: TGTGCCAGCAGTGAACGGGGGGCCGAAGATACGCAGTATTTT. Residues: CASSERGAEDTQYF.